Below are 20 T cell receptor beta chains sequenced from a single sample in a study of cytomegalovirus exposure and HLA in healthy donors (dated by TCRdb to about 2017). The receptor library was made with the immunoSEQ multiplex PCR assay. For the multiplex PCR, a mixture combining 60 forward primers for TCR Vbeta segments and 13 reverse primers for TCR Jbeta segments was used. TCRdb holds this immuneACCESS table with in-frame rearrangements only. Some clones are missing; in checked studies, unresolved V genes explain under half, and the rest has no known cause. In all, the sample holds around 91,000 clones, and over 60% of those were seen once. Around 4.3% of the sample comes from the top ten. Sequencing input: PBMCs. These receptors all come from a woman aged 40 to 50 in good health and CMV-seropositive.

The chain is built from TRBV2 and TRBJ2-5; 10 bases align to TRBD2. Germline CDR1 is SNHLY and CDR2 is FYNNEI. The CDR3 extends over 15 amino acids. V was clipped by 4 bases and J by 4 bases; unmatched bases: 6. The CDR3 DNA reads as TGTGCCAGCAGTGTGTCTAGCGGGAGTGGAGAGACCCAGTACTTC. It specifies CASSVSSGSGETQYF.

The chain joins TRBV6-1 to TRBJ1-2; 9 positions match TRBD1. After removal of 4 bases from V and 5 bases from J, the junction contained 11 bases not matched to a gene. Germline V gene sequence: CDR1 MNHNS, CDR2 SASEGT. CDR3 length: 16 residues. The CDR3 reads CASSVVGQGKSYGYTF. The CDR3 coding sequence is TGTGCCAGCAGTGTGGTTGGACAGGGGAAATCTTATGGCTACACCTTC.

This clone occurred once. The V call is TRBV5-4, the J call TRBJ2-1; 11 nucleotides line up with TRBD2. Germline loops: CDR1 SGHNT, CDR2 YYREEE (reference sequence). The CDR3 loop spans 17 amino acids. The junction had 15 bases not matched to a gene; V was cut back by 4 bases and J by 9 bases. For the CDR3, the DNA is TGTGCCAGCAGCCCATCCTCTAGCGGGAGGCTCGGTCCTGAGCAGTTCTTC. Translated, it gives CASSPSSSGRLGPEQFF.

The chain has TRBV11-2 and TRBJ1-1; 10 nucleotides align to TRBD1. Germline assignment: CDR1 SGHAT and CDR2 FQNNGV. The CDR3 extends over 15 amino acids. The trim removed 5 bases at V and 3 bases at J, leaving 6 bases unmatched. This CDR3 reads CASSPRTGGDTEAFF. The CDR3, as DNA: TGTGCCAGCAGCCCTCGGACAGGGGGAGACACTGAAGCTTTCTTT.

This clone has just one count. J is TRBJ1-3 and V is TRBV21-1; TRBD1 is the table's D call, not checked against the DNA. TRBV21-1 is given as a pseudogene. The CDR3 runs 15 residues. The CDR3 DNA reads as TGTGCCAGCATCGAAACAGGGAACTCTGGAAACACCATATATTTT. This sequence encodes CASIETGNSGNTIYF.

J is TRBJ1-2 and V is TRBV6-6; 7 bases match TRBD1. The CDR3 has 12 residues. Germline V CDR1 and CDR2: MNHNY, SVGAGI (reference sequence). Trimming removed 6 bases from V and 8 bases from J; junction bases left unmatched: 6. The CDR3 region is CASRGGTEGYTF. The DNA for the CDR3 is TGTGCCAGCAGGGGTGGGACAGAAGGCTACACCTTC.

This chain uses TRBV29-1 with TRBJ1-2, with D uncertain. V dropped 4 bases and J dropped 8 bases, with 11 bases sitting between them. The CDR3 is made up of 11 amino acids. Germline V gene sequence: CDR1 SQVTM, CDR2 ANQGSEA. The CDR3 coding sequence is TGCAGCGTTGTAGCGGGGAAGGGCTACACCTTC. Protein product: CSVVAGKGYTF.

The chain links TRBV5-5 to TRBJ2-3, with a tentative D call TRBD1 (5 bases). The V gene's germline CDR1 is SGHKS and CDR2 YYEKEE (reference sequence). Deletions cut 3 bases from V and 6 bases from J, with 17 bases between. The CDR3 extends over 15 amino acids. Here the CDR3 DNA reads TGTGCCAGCAGCTCACCCCCGGACCCAGGGGATACGCAGTATTTT. The encoded protein is CASSSPPDPGDTQYF.

The chain has TRBV6-5 and TRBJ1-2; D is perhaps TRBD1 (5 bases). CDR1 is MNHEY, CDR2 SVGAGI, per germline. V lost 10 bases to trimming and J lost 3 bases, with 15 bases between them. The CDR3 is 13 residues long. DNA for the CDR3: TGTGCCATCAGGCAGGGTTTGGACTATGGCTACACCTTC. Protein sequence: CAIRQGLDYGYTF.

This clone was recorded a few times. This chain connects TRBV4-3 to TRBJ1-1; 9 positions match TRBD1. The CDR3 runs to 15 residues. The germline V gene has CDR1 LGHNA and CDR2 YSLEER. V lost 2 bases, J lost 11 bases, and 12 bases stayed unmatched. The CDR3 loop reads CASSQFAGQGNRAFF. The CDR3, as DNA: TGCGCCAGCAGCCAATTTGCCGGACAGGGGAATAGGGCTTTCTTT.

The CDR3 region has the DNA TGTGCCAGCAGCCCGTCGACTAGCGGGGGAATCTCCTACAATGAGCAGTTCTTC. It yields the protein CASSPSTSGGISYNEQFF. The chain has TRBV11-3 and TRBJ2-1; 12 bases align to TRBD2. V gave up 5 bases and J gave up 0 bases; unmatched junction bases: 8. CDR1 SGHNT and CDR2 YENEEA come from the germline V gene. The CDR3 is 18 residues long.

This rearrangement joins TRBV7-2 to TRBJ1-2; D remains unclear. V was pared by 2 bases and J by 2 bases, with 9 bases between. This CDR3 has 14 amino acids. Germline V gene lookup returns CDR1 SGHTA and CDR2 FQGNSA. CDR3 sequence reads: CASSLLGRNYGYTF. In DNA form, the CDR3 reads TGTGCCAGCAGCTTATTGGGCCGGAACTATGGCTACACCTTC.

In its sample, this clone was seen once. The rearrangement links TRBV18 to TRBJ2-5, with D tentatively TRBD1 (6 bases). V was clipped by 1 base and J by 1 base, with 7 bases between them. The CDR3 loop spans 14 amino acids. Germline-derived CDR1 and CDR2 are KGHSH and LQKENI. This CDR3 reads CASSPQGVQETQYF. CDR3 DNA: TGTGCCAGCTCACCACAGGGGGTCCAAGAGACCCAGTACTTC. Variable domain in full (rest from reference TRBV18 and TRBJ2-5): NAGVMQNPRHLVRRRGQEARLRCSPMKGHSHVYWYRQLPEEGLKFMVYLQKENIIDESGMPKERFSAEFPKEGPSILRIQQVVRGDSAAYFCASSPQGVQETQYFGPGTRLLVL.

CDR3 sequence reads: CASSLGQRFTDTQYF. CDR3 sequence (DNA): TGTGCCAGCAGCTTAGGACAACGCTTCACAGATACGCAGTATTTT. The J gene is TRBJ2-3, the V gene TRBV11-2; D ambiguous. Per germline, CDR1 SGHAT and CDR2 FQNNGV. The V end was cut by 1 base, the J end by 2 bases, with 10 bases between. CDR3 length: 15 residues.

The chain couples TRBV27 to TRBJ1-2; a weak D match, TRBD1 (6 bases). The V end was cut by 4 bases, the J end by 8 bases, with 14 bases between. Looked up from germline, CDR1 is MNHEY and CDR2 is SMNVEV (reference sequence). CDR3 size: 13 residues. The chain's CDR3 is CASSSPTGQGYTF. For the CDR3, the DNA is TGTGCCAGCAGTTCCCCCACAGGGCAGGGCTACACCTTC.

The CDR3 region is CASYQYPWEQYF. The CDR3 coding sequence is TGTGCCAGCTACCAGTATCCGTGGGAGCAGTACTTC. The V gene is TRBV6-5, the J gene TRBJ2-7, with D unresolved. The germline gives CDR1 MNHEY, CDR2 SVGAGI. Trimming shortened V by 8 bases and J by 7 bases, and 15 bases separated the two germline ends. This CDR3 is 12 amino acids long.

The chain is built from TRBV2 and TRBJ1-1, with D tentatively TRBD1 (5 bases). The germline gives CDR1 SNHLY, CDR2 FYNNEI. V was cut by 5 bases and J by 4 bases, with 20 bases left in between. The CDR3 has 16 residues. In DNA, the CDR3 is TGTGCCAGCAGTTATGCGGGGGAGAGGGTAAGCACTGAAGCTTTCTTT. This translates into CASSYAGERVSTEAFF.

This clone occurred once. The chain joins TRBV7-9 to TRBJ2-1; D might be TRBD2 (6 bases). The germline CDR1 and CDR2 sequences are SEHNR and FQNEAQ (reference sequence). This CDR3 region has 15 residues. Trimming removed 5 bases from V and 6 bases from J, with 17 bases in between. The CDR3 sequence: CASSPPSGVGNEQFF. For the CDR3, the DNA is TGTGCCAGCAGCCCCCCATCGGGAGTCGGCAATGAGCAGTTCTTC.

The chain employs TRBV6-1 and TRBJ1-1, with a weak D call TRBD1 (5 bases). The CDR3 consists of 15 residues. V was pared by 6 bases and J by 2 bases, with 16 bases between. Germline V gene data show CDR1 as MNHNS and CDR2 as SASEGT. The CDR3 here is CASSQLGQGNTEAFF. CDR3 sequence (DNA): TGTGCCAGCAGCCAGCTAGGACAAGGAAACACTGAAGCTTTCTTT.

The gene calls are TRBV7-2 and TRBJ1-4; maybe TRBD1 (6 bases). Looked up from germline, CDR1 is SGHTA and CDR2 is FQGNSA. V was trimmed by 5 bases and J by 8 bases, leaving 27 bases between them. CDR3 length: 18 amino acids. The CDR3: CASSPRGSGTQVSEKLFF. For the CDR3, the DNA is TGTGCCAGCAGCCCAAGAGGGTCAGGGACACAGGTCTCCGAAAAACTGTTTTTT.